Below are 6 T cell receptor beta chains sequenced from a single sample in a study of tumor and adjacent non-tumor tissue in lung cancer. The template was RNA from unsorted bulk tissue. TCRbeta libraries were built with three rounds of nested PCR, modified from ARM-PCR. Each CDR3 protein gets one entry after TCRdb re-called the multiplex PCR reads with MiXCR. The sample yields fewer than 85,000 distinct CDR3 sequences, 60% to 85% seen once. The sample comprised lung tumor tissue. These receptors originate from a woman between 45 and 65 years old with non-small cell lung cancer.

This chain joins TRBV28 and TRBJ2-3; the D is unclear. Looked up from germline, CDR1 is MDHEN and CDR2 is SYDVKM. Trimming shortened V by 7 bases and J by 5 bases, and 16 bases separated the two germline ends. CDR3 length equals 14 residues. The CDR3 region has the DNA TGTGCCAGCAACCCACAGTCTTACATAGATACGCAGTATTTT. It is translated as CASNPQSYIDTQYF.

V and J are TRBV6-1 and TRBJ2-2, with 10 bases identical to TRBD1. The CDR3 runs to 15 residues. CDR1 is MNHNS, CDR2 SASEGT, per germline. V dropped 3 bases and J dropped 14; count of bases not matched to a gene: 12. This CDR3 is CASSEDRGSGGKLFF. The CDR3 DNA is TGTGCCAGCAGTGAGGACAGGGGGTCGGGCGGGAAACTGTTTTTT.

About this clonotype itself: Sequence at one end of the junction differs from germline and may be a read error. V gene TRBV11-1 combines with J gene TRBJ1-1, with a possible D match to TRBD1 (5 bases). Germline CDR1 and CDR2: SGHAT and FQDESV (reference sequence). This CDR3 has 16 residues. The CDR3 spells CASRLLGWGMNTEAFF. CDR3 in DNA: TGCGCCAGCCGCTTACTCGGATGGGGGATGAACACTGAAGCTTTCTTT.

This clonotype was observed once. The junction departs from germline at one end; a sequencing error may be responsible. The rearrangement uses TRBV6-5 and TRBJ2-5; 11 nucleotides line up with TRBD2. Germline CDR1 reads MNHEY; CDR2 reads SVGAGI. CDR3 length equals 13 residues. In DNA form, the CDR3 reads TGTGTCAGCGGTCGACTAGCGGGGCAGACCCACTACTTC. Translated, it gives CVSGRLAGQTHYF.

In regard to this clonotype: Relative to the germline gene, one junction end is altered; a read error may explain this. The V and J genes are TRBV29-1 and TRBJ1-1; D gene uncertain. Germline CDR1 and CDR2: SQVTM and ANQGSEA. The length of the CDR3 is 12 residues. CDR3 DNA sequence: TGTACCATCGTTGAGACGAGCACTGAAGCTTTCTTT. Protein sequence: CTIVETSTEAFF.

As for this clonotype: One junction end disagrees with the germline gene, perhaps due to a read error. This chain connects TRBV4-2 to TRBJ2-7, with 9 bases that match TRBD2. This CDR3 region has 18 residues. The germline V gene has CDR1 LGHNA and CDR2 YNFKEQ. The CDR3 bases are TGTGCCAGCAGCCAAGAAGGAGTAGCGGGGGAAGACCGTTACGAACAGTACTTC. Residues: CASSQEGVAGEDRYEQYF.